This T cell receptor (beta chain) was recorded in a study of T-cell reconstitution after alpha-beta-depleted transplantation in children. The CDR3 is made up of 14 amino acids. Trimming left V 7 bases short and J 5 bases short, with 14 bases between. Germline CDR1 is SNHLY and CDR2 is FYNNEI. Unique molecular identifiers were built into the TCRbeta library. TCRdb re-called the PCR reads through MiXCR, storing one row per CDR3 protein. The sample lists 440,000 or so distinct CDR3 sequences, roughly 10% occurring once. This sequence was found in a human donor who donated a stem cell graft to a child with acute myeloid leukemia. The source material was PBMCs from the stem cell graft donor, sampled from the stem cell graft. This chain connects TRBV2 to TRBJ1-4; D might be TRBD1 (5 bases). CDR3 protein: CASTVTGANEKLFF. CDR3 nucleotides: TGTGCCAGCACTGTCACAGGAGCCAATGAAAAACTGTTTTTT.